Following are 6 T cell receptor beta chains from one sample sequenced in a study of blood T cell repertoires in COVID-19. The assay was immunoSEQ multiplex PCR, and TCRdb's table has in-frame clones only and misses some. The repertoire has approximately 240,000 clones, approximately 86% of them found once; the top ten carry less than 4%. Sequencing was carried out using peripheral blood. The origin of the receptors is a woman under 40 who had recovered from COVID-19.

This chain joins TRBV10-3 and TRBJ1-5; 9 bases line up with TRBD1. Germline V gene sequence: CDR1 ENHRY, CDR2 SYGVKD. This CDR3 is 17 amino acids long. The junction had 8 bases not matched to a gene; V was cut back by 0 bases and J by 5 bases. CDR3: CAISESVPGQGYQPQHF. The CDR3 bases are TGTGCCATCAGTGAGTCCGTGCCGGGACAGGGATATCAGCCCCAGCATTTT.

The CDR3 spells CASSPGQGAFSPLHF. CDR3 coding DNA: TGTGCCAGCAGTCCGGGACAGGGGGCATTTTCACCCCTCCACTTT. V gene TRBV9 combines with J gene TRBJ1-6, with 12 positions matching TRBD1. Germline V CDR1 and CDR2: SGDLS, YYNGEE. The length of the CDR3 is 15 residues. V dropped 5 bases and J dropped 9; count of bases not matched to a gene: 6.

This clone was seen just once. This chain joins TRBV2 and TRBJ2-1, with TRBD2 as a possible D gene (6 bases). The CDR3 is made up of 13 amino acids. The V gene lost 8 bases and the J gene lost 8 bases, with 16 bases spanning the gap. CDR1 and CDR2 (germline): SNHLY, FYNNEI. CDR3 region: CASFLGAGHEQFF. The CDR3 region has the DNA TGTGCCAGCTTTCTCGGGGCGGGGCATGAGCAGTTCTTC.

The chain combines TRBV18 with TRBJ2-2; D perhaps matches TRBD2 (5 bases). CDR3 length: 15 residues. The germline V and J ends were trimmed by 3 bases and 6 bases, with 14 bases remaining between them. In germline, CDR1 is KGHSH, CDR2 LQKENI. This CDR3 reads CASSPSRELPGELFF. The CDR3 bases are TGTGCCAGCTCACCGAGTAGGGAGTTGCCCGGGGAGCTGTTTTTT.

The V gene is TRBV5-1, the J gene TRBJ1-1; TRBD1 matches at 8 bases. CDR1 is SGHRS, CDR2 YFSETQ, per germline. The V segment lost 4 bases and the J segment 9 bases; nucleotides outside the gene matches: 5. CDR3 size: 12 residues. The CDR3 is CASSPGQGQAFF. CDR3 DNA sequence: TGCGCCAGCAGCCCAGGACAGGGACAAGCTTTCTTT.

The CDR3 nucleotides are TGTGCCAGCAGCCCCGGGGGGGGCGGTTTATTGGACTATGGCTACACCTTC. Translating it yields CASSPGGGGLLDYGYTF. The chain links TRBV3-1 (or the pseudogene TRBV3-2) to TRBJ1-2; maybe TRBD1 (6 bases). Germline CDR1 is LGHDT and CDR2 is YNNKEL (reference sequence). There are 17 residues in the CDR3. V lost 4 bases to trimming and J lost 3 bases, with 21 bases between them.